What follows are 8 T cell receptor beta chains derived from one specimen sequenced in a study of vaccination and CD4 T cells after COVID-19 (dated by TCRdb to 2021 to 2024). These receptors lack a known antigen. Libraries were made using PCR. TCRdb records Illumina iSeq 100 as the sequencer. DNA from cultured CD4+ T cells underwent TCR sequencing with the Oncomine TCR Beta short-read assay at the Johns Hopkins FTIC core. Starting from the raw public reads, TCRdb applied fastp trimming at Q25, assembled clones with MiXCR and retained in-frame beta chains. Every distinct CDR3 protein forms one entry, paired with its most common genes and DNA. This sample lists several thousand distinct CDR3 sequences; approximately 40% were detected once. The ten largest clones capture around 31% of the sample. According to the study, the label for this sample's treatment or condition signals: roughly 10-day PBMC culture with coronavirus spike peptide pools or control peptides (ViraFEST assay).

Specimen: CD4+ T cells from blood, cultured in vitro. Source of these receptors: a human donor who had recovered from COVID-19.

CDR3 nucleotides: TGTGCCAGCAGCATTGGTTGGGGGCCCCAGCATTTT. Translated: CASSIGWGPQHF. The chain links TRBV7-9 to TRBJ1-5; no definite D call. The CDR3 is 12 residues long. The V end lost 5 bases, the J end lost 9 bases, and 11 bases lay between the germline ends. Per germline, CDR1 SEHNR and CDR2 FQNEAQ (reference sequence).

This chain connects TRBV10-2 to TRBJ1-5; tentative D call: TRBD1 (5 bases). This CDR3 region has 13 residues. Deletions cut 10 bases from V and 7 bases from J, with 17 bases between. The germline CDR1 and CDR2 sequences are WSHSY and SAAADI. CDR3 nucleotides: TGCGCCACCACAGTGGGGGGGAGGCAGCCCCAGCATTTT. The encoded protein is CATTVGGRQPQHF.

This rearrangement joins TRBV12-3 or TRBV12-4 to TRBJ2-7; D is possibly TRBD2 (5 bases). Trimming removed 3 bases at V and 3 bases at J, with 12 bases between. The CDR3 loop spans 14 amino acids. The chain's CDR3 is CASSLKAGDYEQYF. DNA of the CDR3: TGTGCCAGCAGTTTGAAGGCCGGGGACTACGAGCAGTACTTC.

The chain joins TRBV2 to TRBJ2-3; no clear D. The ends were cut back, 6 bases at V and 5 bases at J, with 12 bases in the middle. The CDR3 contains 13 residues. Germline CDR1 SNHLY, CDR2 FYNNEI. CDR3 in DNA: TGTGCCAGCAGGGGCCCTGTGGGAGATACGCAGTATTTT. It yields the protein CASRGPVGDTQYF.

This clonotype was seen once. CDR3 in amino acids: CASSQDLALTDTQYF. CDR3 in DNA: TGCGCCAGCAGCCAAGATTTGGCCCTCACAGATACGCAGTATTTT. The V and J genes are TRBV4-1 and TRBJ2-3; no clear D gene. Per germline, CDR1 MGHRA and CDR2 YSYEKL. This CDR3 contains 15 residues. V lost 0 bases, J lost 2 bases, and 9 bases lay in between.

V gene TRBV20-1 combines with J gene TRBJ1-5, with D perhaps matching TRBD1 (6 bases). The CDR3 is made up of 14 amino acids. The V end was cut by 4 bases, the J end by 2 bases, with 12 bases between. Germline CDR1 is DFQATT and CDR2 is SNEGSKA (reference sequence). The DNA for the CDR3 is TGCAGTGCTATAAAGGGGGGGGGCAATCAGCCCCAGCATTTT. Translating gives CSAIKGGGNQPQHF.

For the CDR3, the DNA is TGCGCCAGCAGCCGCATCATAGGGACGGGCTATGGCTACACCTTC. It translates to CASSRIIGTGYGYTF. The V call is TRBV5-1, the J call TRBJ1-2, with a weak D call TRBD1 (5 bases). Germline V lookup: CDR1 SGHRS, CDR2 YFSETQ. The CDR3 sequence is 15 residues long. Trimming left V 4 bases short and J 4 bases short, with 17 bases between.

This clonotype was picked up a small number of times. The rearrangement joins TRBV6-1 to TRBJ1-2; TRBD1 is a possible D gene (6 bases). The ends were cut back, 8 bases at V and 2 bases at J, with 21 bases in the middle. The CDR3 is 16 amino acids. The germline V gene has CDR1 MNHNS and CDR2 SASEGT. DNA of the CDR3: TGTGCCAGCCTTTGGACAGCATCCTCTTTAAACTATGGCTACACCTTC. It codes for CASLWTASSLNYGYTF.